Sequencing of this TCR beta chain was carried out in a study of beta chain features in type 1 diabetes. Regarding the study as a whole: All four CD4+ subsets from Type 1 diabetes patients carried moderately but significantly shorter TCRB CDR3s.

The sample holds a few counts of this clone. Its target is unknown. The CDR3 has 14 residues. The germline V gene encodes CDR1 SEHNR and CDR2 FQNEAQ (reference sequence). V was pared by 10 bases and J by 2 bases, with 6 bases of the junction left unmatched. Isolated RNA was reverse transcribed in full, so expressed TCRB transcripts were sequenced. Repertoires were generated with immunoSEQ multiplex PCR, while TCRdb's copy carries only in-frame clones and drops some. The table lists about 700,000 clones, about an eighth of them singletons. The clonotype was recovered from a man aged 18 to 30 with type 1 diabetes. This sequence joins TRBV7-9 and TRBJ2-1; 9 nucleotides agree with TRBD2. Material for sequencing was naive CD4+ T cells from blood. CDR3 nucleotides: TGTGCCATCCCGAGACTAGCGGCCTACAATGAGCAGTTCTTC. This gives the protein CAIPRLAAYNEQFF.